Following are 13 T cell receptor beta chains from one sample sequenced in a study of blood T cell repertoires in COVID-19. TCRdb's copy holds only in-frame clones and misses some; the assay was immunoSEQ multiplex PCR. The sample records approximately 160,000 clones, under 85% being singletons. Sequenced sample: peripheral blood. The receptor source for this set is a man between 70 and 80 years old who had recovered from COVID-19.

The genes are TRBV15 and TRBJ1-2; the D is unclear. The CDR3 has 12 residues. In germline, CDR1 is LNHNV, CDR2 YYDKDF (reference sequence). V dropped 0 bases and J dropped 8 bases, with 7 bases sitting between them. CDR3 sequence (DNA): TGTGCCACCAGCAGAGACCGAGGGGGCTACACCTTC. It yields the protein CATSRDRGGYTF.

This clone occurred once. The chain joins TRBV6-5 to TRBJ2-7; 8 nucleotides align to TRBD1. With 2 bases clipped from V and 2 bases from J, the junction kept 2 bases outside the gene matches. In germline, CDR1 is MNHEY, CDR2 SVGAGI. There are 14 residues in the CDR3. This chain's CDR3 is CASSYDRGPYEQYF. In DNA form, the CDR3 reads TGTGCCAGCAGTTACGACAGGGGACCCTACGAGCAGTACTTC.

This rearrangement joins TRBV28 to TRBJ1-1, with D perhaps TRBD1 (5 bases). Trimming took off 3 bases at V and 1 base at J, with 12 bases between the two ends. The germline V gene has CDR1 MDHEN and CDR2 SYDVKM. The CDR3 extends over 15 amino acids. CDR3 in DNA: TGTGCCAGCAGTTTCATTGGGGCCCAGAACACTGAAGCTTTCTTT. The encoded protein is CASSFIGAQNTEAFF.

The chain uses TRBV6-5 and TRBJ2-1, with 9 bases matching TRBD1. V shed 6 bases, J shed 2 bases, and the junction held 2 bases outside the gene matches. The CDR3 has 14 amino acids. CDR1 MNHEY and CDR2 SVGAGI come from the germline V gene. The CDR3 region is CASSRQGAYNEQFF. The CDR3 DNA is TGTGCCAGCAGCCGACAGGGGGCCTACAATGAGCAGTTCTTC.

This clone has only a few counts. This chain joins TRBV3-1 (or the pseudogene TRBV3-2) and TRBJ2-7; TRBD2 might be the D (5 bases). Per germline, CDR1 LGHDT and CDR2 YNNKEL (reference sequence). The CDR3 totals 14 residues. V lost 8 bases, J lost 3 bases, and 17 bases lay in between. CDR3 sequence reads: CASRRTPSNYEQYF. Here the CDR3 DNA reads TGTGCCAGCCGCCGGACTCCATCAAACTACGAGCAGTACTTC.

The sample holds a few counts of this clone. Different DNA sequences within this sample yield the same CDR3. CDR3 sequence: CASSSGTSVNEQFF. The CDR3 DNA is TGTGCCAGCAGCTCCGGGACTAGCGTCAATGAGCAGTTCTTC. This chain connects TRBV28 to TRBJ2-1, with 10 bases identical to TRBD2. The germline V gene encodes CDR1 MDHEN and CDR2 SYDVKM. V gave up 6 bases and J gave up 6 bases; unmatched junction bases: 5. There are 14 residues in the CDR3.

The rearrangement uses TRBV11-2 and TRBJ2-5, with 10 bases that match TRBD2. Germline V gives CDR1 SGHAT, CDR2 FQNNGV. This CDR3 is 17 amino acids long. V lost 0 bases to trimming and J lost 0 bases; unmatched junction nucleotides: 4. This CDR3 is CASSLDWLAGDQETQYF. The CDR3 bases are TGTGCCAGCAGCTTAGATTGGCTAGCGGGGGACCAAGAGACCCAGTACTTC.

The rearrangement links TRBV6-5 to TRBJ1-6, with TRBD1 matching over 8 bases. Germline CDR1 MNHEY, CDR2 SVGAGI. This CDR3 comprises 16 residues. J gave up 4 bases and V 4 bases, and 6 bases lay outside the gene matches. CDR3 protein: CASSFRGLEYNSPLHF. In DNA, the CDR3 is TGTGCCAGCAGTTTCAGGGGGCTTGAGTATAATTCACCCCTCCACTTT.

This clone was picked up one time. This chain connects TRBV9 to TRBJ2-6, with 8 bases lining up with TRBD1. Germline CDR1 and CDR2: SGDLS and YYNGEE. This CDR3 is built from 17 residues. V lost 4 bases and J lost 4; bases outside the gene matches: 10. The CDR3, as DNA: TGTGCCAGCAGCCCCCGAACAGGGGGAGCGGGGGCCAACGTCCTGACTTTC. It is translated as CASSPRTGGAGANVLTF.

J is TRBJ2-7 and V is TRBV30; TRBD1 might be the D (7 bases). The CDR3 is 12 amino acids. CDR1 is GTSNPN, CDR2 SVGIG, per germline (reference sequence). V was cut by 5 bases and J by 5 bases, with 13 bases left in between. The CDR3 reads CAWSGGSHEQYF. CDR3 DNA sequence: TGTGCCTGGTCAGGGGGGAGCCACGAGCAGTACTTC.

This clone was seen more than once but under ten times. The J gene is TRBJ1-5, the V gene TRBV7-8; 9 nucleotides align to TRBD1. In germline, CDR1 is SGHVS, CDR2 FQNEAQ. V lost 4 bases and J lost 6; bases outside the gene matches: 4. The CDR3 is 14 amino acids. Here the CDR3 reads CASSSTGGGQPQHF. The CDR3 bases are TGTGCCAGCAGCTCCACAGGGGGCGGTCAGCCCCAGCATTTT. The full variable domain, in which reference TRBV7-8 and TRBJ1-5 provide the parts outside the CDR3, is GAGVSQSPRYKVAKRGQDVALRCDPISGHVSLFWYQQALGQGPEFLTYFQNEAQLDKSGLPSDRFFAERPEGSVSTLKIQRTQQEDSAVYLCASSSTGGGQPQHFGDGTRLSIL.

The genes are TRBV2 and TRBJ2-5, with TRBD1 matching 11 bases. This CDR3 is built from 14 residues. In germline, CDR1 is SNHLY, CDR2 FYNNEI. V trimming: 6 bases; J trimming: 5 bases; junction bases outside the gene matches: 5. The CDR3 nucleotides are TGTGCCAGCAGAGGGGACAGGGGGAAGGAGACCCAGTACTTC. It codes for CASRGDRGKETQYF.

Comments on this clone: Other DNA sequences in this specimen translate into the identical CDR3. V is TRBV5-1 and J is TRBJ2-7, with 7 bases fitting TRBD1. Germline CDR1 is SGHRS and CDR2 is YFSETQ. This CDR3 has 13 amino acids. V lost 0 bases to trimming and J lost 3 bases; unmatched junction nucleotides: 0. CDR3 nucleotides: TGCGCCAGCAGCTTGGACAGGGGCTACGAGCAGTACTTC. This gives the protein CASSLDRGYEQYF.